The 24 T cell receptor beta chains given below trace back to one sample, sequenced in a study of blood T cell repertoires in COVID-19. TCRdb keeps only in-frame clones here, not all; method: immunoSEQ multiplex PCR. The sample has around 250,000 clones; around 81% are singletons. Material: peripheral blood. The receptors stem from a man aged 25 to 45 who had recovered from COVID-19.

J is TRBJ2-7 and V is TRBV5-4; D gene ambiguous. Between the trimmed V and J ends, which lost 0 bases and 4 bases, there was a span of 8 bases. This CDR3 has 13 residues. Germline values: CDR1 SGHNT, CDR2 YYREEE (reference sequence). The CDR3 bases are TGTGCCAGCAGCTTGGAACCTACTTACGAGCAGTACTTC. It yields the protein CASSLEPTYEQYF.

The chain couples TRBV4-1 to TRBJ2-4; D is unclear. CDR1 MGHRA and CDR2 YSYEKL come from the germline V gene. The germline V and J ends were trimmed by 1 base and 2 bases, with 12 bases remaining between them. The CDR3 has 16 amino acids. CDR3 sequence: CASSQGLEISKNIQYF. The CDR3 DNA follows: TGCGCCAGCAGCCAAGGGTTGGAGATATCCAAAAACATTCAGTACTTC.

The chain carries TRBV10-3 and TRBJ2-3; 7 bases align to TRBD2. There are 11 residues in the CDR3. Per germline, CDR1 ENHRY and CDR2 SYGVKD. V was pared by 6 bases and J by 14 bases, with 8 bases of the junction left unmatched. The chain's CDR3 is CAIREGGWTYF. In nucleotides, the CDR3 is TGTGCCATCAGGGAGGGAGGGTGGACGTATTTT.

The gene calls are TRBV5-1 and TRBJ2-3; possibly TRBD2 for D (5 bases). Germline lookup yields CDR1 SGHRS and CDR2 YFSETQ. The CDR3 runs 16 residues. Trimming took off 5 bases at V and 2 bases at J, with 18 bases between the two ends. The CDR3 spells CASSPPSGKLTDTQYF. In DNA, the CDR3 is TGCGCCAGCAGTCCGCCAAGCGGAAAACTCACAGATACGCAGTATTTT.

This clone was counted a few times. This sequence joins TRBV5-5 and TRBJ1-2; 8 bases match TRBD1. The J segment lost 8 bases and the V segment lost 4 bases, leaving 4 bases of the junction unmatched. The CDR3 has 12 amino acids. Germline values: CDR1 SGHKS, CDR2 YYEKEE (reference sequence). The CDR3 here is CASSMDRDGYTF. For the CDR3, the DNA is TGTGCCAGCAGCATGGACAGGGACGGCTACACCTTC.

The chain recombines TRBV6-4 with TRBJ2-3; 7 bases are shared with TRBD1. The CDR3 sequence is 14 residues long. V lost 2 bases to trimming and J lost 6 bases; unmatched junction nucleotides: 5. Per the germline V gene, CDR1 is MRHNA and CDR2 is SNTAGT. CDR3 sequence reads: CASSDGTTGDTQYF. The CDR3 DNA follows: TGTGCCAGCAGTGACGGGACGACAGGGGATACGCAGTATTTT.

The chain combines TRBV2 with TRBJ1-1; tentative D call: TRBD1 (6 bases). The CDR3 is 15 amino acids. Trimming stripped 5 bases from V and 4 bases from J, with 17 bases between. The V gene's germline CDR1 is SNHLY and CDR2 FYNNEI. CDR3 sequence: CASSRSPLGGTEAFF. The CDR3 DNA is TGTGCCAGCAGTCGGAGCCCGTTAGGGGGCACTGAAGCTTTCTTT.

The chain employs TRBV6-1 and TRBJ2-7; 10 bases fit TRBD2. Trimming took 0 bases from V and 13 from J; bases not matched to a gene: 3. The germline gives CDR1 MNHNS, CDR2 SASEGT. This CDR3 spans 12 amino acids. For the CDR3, the DNA is TGTGCCAGCAGTGAAGCACTAGCGGGGACTTACGTC. This encodes CASSEALAGTYV.

As to this clone: Other DNA sequences in the same sample also yield this CDR3. V and J are TRBV6-5 and TRBJ2-1; TRBD2 aligns across 8 bases. Trimming removed 2 bases from V and 4 bases from J; junction bases left unmatched: 4. CDR3 length equals 15 residues. CDR1 is MNHEY, CDR2 SVGAGI, per germline. The CDR3 DNA follows: TGTGCCAGCAGTTACAGCGGGGGAGATTACAATGAGCAGTTCTTC. It encodes CASSYSGGDYNEQFF.

V is TRBV6-5 and J is TRBJ2-3, with D uncertain. Germline CDR1 MNHEY, CDR2 SVGAGI. Deletions cut 5 bases from V and 0 bases from J, with 9 bases between. This CDR3 is built from 14 residues. The DNA for the CDR3 is TGTGCCAGCAGTCGCAGTGCTAGCACAGATACGCAGTATTTT. Its protein is CASSRSASTDTQYF.

This sequence joins TRBV5-1 and TRBJ2-1; D ambiguous. V lost 0 bases and J lost 0, with 7 bases in between. The CDR3 totals 15 residues. In germline, CDR1 is SGHRS, CDR2 YFSETQ. CDR3 residues: CASSLGSSSYNEQFF. The CDR3 DNA reads TGCGCCAGCAGCTTGGGCTCCAGCTCCTACAATGAGCAGTTCTTC.

This rearrangement joins TRBV11-2 to TRBJ1-1; unclear D gene. The CDR3 has 13 amino acids. CDR1 SGHAT and CDR2 FQNNGV come from the germline V gene. Trimming shortened V by 5 bases and J by 1 base, and 8 bases separated the two germline ends. CDR3 region: CASSRLRNTEAFF. CDR3 in DNA: TGTGCCAGCAGCCGCCTCAGGAACACTGAAGCTTTCTTT. The entire variable domain, with the rest obtained from reference TRBV11-2 and TRBJ1-1, is as follows: EAGVAQSPRYKIIEKRQSVAFWCNPISGHATLYWYQQILGQGPKLLIQFQNNGVVDDSQLPKDRFSAERLKGVDSTLKIQPAKLEDSAVYLCASSRLRNTEAFFGQGTRLTVV.

The chain is built from TRBV18 and TRBJ2-2, with TRBD1 matching 9 bases. After removal of 8 bases from V and 0 bases from J, the junction contained 4 bases not matched to a gene. Germline V gene lookup returns CDR1 KGHSH and CDR2 LQKENI. The CDR3 loop spans 15 amino acids. DNA of the CDR3: TGTGCCAGCGCGCGGGACAGGGCGAACACCGGGGAGCTGTTTTTT. This encodes CASARDRANTGELFF.

The chain joins TRBV18 to TRBJ1-5; 9 positions agree with TRBD1. Germline loops: CDR1 KGHSH, CDR2 LQKENI. This CDR3 has 15 amino acids. The V and J ends lost 3 bases and 6 bases, in that order; junction bases with no gene match: 6. CDR3 sequence: CASSPTGGGGQPQHF. In DNA, the CDR3 is TGTGCCAGCTCACCTACAGGGGGCGGGGGTCAGCCCCAGCATTTT.

This sequence joins TRBV18 and TRBJ1-3, with D unresolved. This CDR3 contains 16 residues. Germline V gene sequence: CDR1 KGHSH, CDR2 LQKENI. Trimming stripped 4 bases from V and 0 bases from J, with 13 bases between. The CDR3: CASSLSQLASGNTIYF. CDR3 coding DNA: TGTGCCAGCTCACTATCACAGCTAGCCTCTGGAAACACCATATATTTT.

This clone appeared once. The rearrangement joins TRBV12-3 or TRBV12-4 to TRBJ2-1; possibly TRBD2 for D (5 bases). Trimming took off 2 bases at V and 10 bases at J, with 6 bases between the two ends. The CDR3 is 11 amino acids. The CDR3 sequence: CASSLTGEQFF. The CDR3 DNA follows: TGTGCCAGCAGTTTAACGGGGGAGCAGTTCTTC.

The V call is TRBV6-5, the J call TRBJ1-1; a weak D match, TRBD1 (6 bases). The germline V gene encodes CDR1 MNHEY and CDR2 SVGAGI. The CDR3 has 13 residues. V was cut by 6 bases and J by 0 bases, with 8 bases left in between. CDR3 DNA: TGTGCCAGCAGGGACAGTGTGAACACTGAAGCTTTCTTT. Its translation: CASRDSVNTEAFF.

This chain connects TRBV27 to TRBJ2-2; D gene ambiguous. Germline V gene data show CDR1 as MNHEY and CDR2 as SMNVEV (reference sequence). This CDR3 is built from 14 residues. Trimming shortened V by 2 bases and J by 3 bases, and 7 bases separated the two germline ends. The CDR3 here is CASSLTQHTGELFF. CDR3 nucleotide sequence: TGTGCCAGCAGTTTAACACAACACACCGGGGAGCTGTTTTTT.

The chain uses TRBV6-5 and TRBJ1-2, with TRBD1 identical over 9 bases. Germline CDR1 is MNHEY and CDR2 is SVGAGI. The trim removed 8 bases at V and 6 bases at J, leaving 10 bases unmatched. This CDR3 has 14 residues. Here the CDR3 DNA reads TGTGCCAGCTTTCAATGGGGGGACAGGGATGGCTACACCTTC. Translated: CASFQWGDRDGYTF.

V and J are TRBV6-5 and TRBJ2-7; D is perhaps TRBD2 (7 bases). Germline V gene data show CDR1 as MNHEY and CDR2 as SVGAGI. V shed 7 bases and J shed 4 bases, with 17 bases lying between them. The CDR3 totals 14 residues. CDR3 DNA sequence: TGTGCCAGCACAAGCCCGGGGGGCAGGTACGAGCAGTACTTC. It codes for CASTSPGGRYEQYF.

This rearrangement joins TRBV10-1 to TRBJ1-1; D gene uncertain. The ends were cut back, 6 bases at V and 4 bases at J, with 12 bases in the middle. Germline lookup yields CDR1 WNHNN and CDR2 SYGVQD (reference sequence). CDR3 size: 13 residues. CDR3 nucleotides: TGCGCCAGCAGGAATAACGAGGGCACTGAAGCTTTCTTT. This translates into CASRNNEGTEAFF.

The V call is TRBV7-3, the J call TRBJ2-1, with TRBD2 identical over 11 bases. Unmatched junction bases numbered 7, after V lost 5 bases and J lost 7 bases. Germline V CDR1 and CDR2: SGHTA, FQGTGA. This CDR3 is built from 15 residues. The DNA for the CDR3 is TGTGCCAGCAGCCCCCGACTAGCGGGGAAGAATGAGCAGTTCTTC. It translates to CASSPRLAGKNEQFF.

The V call is TRBV18, the J call TRBJ1-6, with 10 positions matching TRBD1. Germline CDR1 is KGHSH and CDR2 is LQKENI. The CDR3 runs 16 residues. V trimming: 3 bases; J trimming: 9 bases; junction bases outside the gene matches: 8. DNA of the CDR3: TGTGCCAGCTCACCGCCGGGACAGGGGTCCGGTTCACCCCTCCACTTT. This gives the protein CASSPPGQGSGSPLHF.

The V and J genes are TRBV7-3 and TRBJ2-3; 11 bases line up with TRBD2. The ends lost 0 bases at V and 3 bases at J; junction bases unmatched: 5. The CDR3 extends over 17 amino acids. CDR1 and CDR2 (germline): SGHTA, FQGTGA. In nucleotides, the CDR3 is TGTGCCAGCAGCTTAACCAATCTAGCGGGGGGAACAGATACGCAGTATTTT. As protein: CASSLTNLAGGTDTQYF.